This TCR beta chain comes out of a study of shared clonotypes between healthy human individuals. This table comes from immunoSEQ multiplex PCR, and its TCRdb copy is limited to in-frame clones, with some not included. The sample carries about 1 million clones, more than 65% recorded once. Only a few counts were recorded for this clone. Antigen: not known. The sample holds other DNA sequences that translate to the same CDR3. The study's findings and limits: Non-shared clonotypes had lower generation probabilities than clonotypes shared by all four sorted-subset donors.

Germline V gene sequence: CDR1 GTSNPN, CDR2 SVGIG (reference sequence). The CDR3 runs 12 residues. The germline V and J ends were trimmed by 1 base and 1 base, with 4 bases remaining between them. The sequencing input was memory CD4+ T cells sorted from blood. Specified subset: CD45RA-negative fraction. The gene calls are TRBV30 and TRBJ1-1; D remains unclear. The clonotype comes from a man aged 18 to 35 in good health. The CDR3 reads CAWSDRNTEAFF. The CDR3 region has the DNA TGTGCCTGGAGTGACAGGAACACTGAAGCTTTCTTT.